The next 15 T cell receptor beta chains were all read from a single sample in a study of T cell responses to AZD1222 COVID-19 vaccine (dated by TCRdb to the early 2020s). Reading the label with the study, this specimen's time point is: about 28 days (+/-7) after the second vaccine dose. Libraries were constructed by the immunoSEQ multiplex PCR assay. The source is immuneACCESS, and TCRdb retained only in-frame sequences with V and J called. Part of the clones is not carried over; for the studies checked, unresolved V genes explain less than half of this, and the remainder is unexplained. The sample includes some 130,000 clones, with 88% observed a single time. The ten largest clonotypes hold 4.5% to 7% of the sample. The sample was peripheral blood, taken 28 days after the second AZD1222 dose. These receptors were collected from an adult who received the AZD1222 COVID-19 vaccine.

This chain links TRBV5-1 with TRBJ1-1; D not resolved. Germline V gene lookup returns CDR1 SGHRS and CDR2 YFSETQ. The CDR3 extends over 14 amino acids. V shed 4 bases and J shed 3 bases, with 13 bases lying between them. CDR3 nucleotides: TGCGCCAGCAGCCCCCCTGGCGGGTACACTGAAGCTTTCTTT. Protein: CASSPPGGYTEAFF.

V usage is TRBV11-2 and J usage is TRBJ1-6; no firm D call. This CDR3 has 14 residues. Germline assignment: CDR1 SGHAT and CDR2 FQNNGV. Trimming cost V 2 bases and J 7 bases, with 9 bases left between them. CDR3: CASSLLLQNSPLHF. The CDR3 bases are TGTGCCAGCAGCTTATTGCTGCAAAATTCACCCCTCCACTTT.

The rearrangement links TRBV7-3 to TRBJ1-1; no clear D. The CDR3 extends over 14 amino acids. The germline V gene encodes CDR1 SGHTA and CDR2 FQGTGA. The ends were cut back, 2 bases at V and 0 bases at J, with 7 bases in the middle. The CDR3 loop reads CASSLGNLNTEAFF. In nucleotides, the CDR3 is TGTGCCAGCAGCTTAGGCAACCTGAACACTGAAGCTTTCTTT.

The chain couples TRBV2 to TRBJ2-5; TRBD1 aligns across 7 bases. The germline CDR1 and CDR2 sequences are SNHLY and FYNNEI. The CDR3 length is 15 residues. The V and J ends lost 6 bases and 5 bases, in that order; junction bases with no gene match: 12. This CDR3 reads CASRRGGRGPETQYF. For the CDR3, the DNA is TGTGCCAGCAGGAGAGGGGGAAGGGGGCCGGAGACCCAGTACTTC.

The chain is built from TRBV2 and TRBJ2-2, with a tentative D call TRBD2 (6 bases). Trimming removed 6 bases from V and 4 bases from J, with 12 bases in between. The germline V gene encodes CDR1 SNHLY and CDR2 FYNNEI. The CDR3 is 14 residues long. In DNA, the CDR3 is TGTGCCAGCAGACAAGCCGGGGGCACCGGGGAGCTGTTTTTT. Translating gives CASRQAGGTGELFF.

The chain uses TRBV30 and TRBJ1-2; TRBD1 might be the D (5 bases). V was pared by 2 bases and J by 3 bases, with 16 bases between. The CDR3 sequence is 15 residues long. Germline loops: CDR1 GTSNPN, CDR2 SVGIG (reference sequence). CDR3: CAWSPGLGGDYGYTF. The CDR3 DNA follows: TGTGCCTGGAGTCCAGGGTTGGGGGGTGACTATGGCTACACCTTC.

As for this clone: Sequence at one end of the junction differs from germline and may be a read error. The V call is TRBV18, the J call TRBJ1-3; a possible D gene is TRBD1 (5 bases). Germline CDR1 reads KGHSH; CDR2 reads LQKENI. This CDR3 is 14 amino acids long. This CDR3 is CARSGGSRGNTIYF. The CDR3 nucleotides are TGTGCCCGCTCCGGGGGTTCGAGAGGAAACACCATATATTTT.

The V gene is TRBV19, the J gene TRBJ1-6; 7 positions agree with TRBD1. This CDR3 spans 13 amino acids. Germline CDR1 LNHDA, CDR2 SQIVND (reference sequence). With V trimmed by 6 bases and J by 12 bases, 8 bases remained unmatched. The CDR3 sequence is CASSPGTAVPLHF. In nucleotides, the CDR3 is TGTGCCAGTAGCCCCGGGACAGCGGTACCCCTCCACTTT. The full variable domain, in which reference TRBV19 and TRBJ1-6 provide the parts outside the CDR3, is DGGITQSPKYLFRKEGQNVTLSCEQNLNHDAMYWYRQDPGQGLRLIYYSQIVNDFQKGDIAEGYSVSREKKESFPLTVTSAQKNPTAFYLCASSPGTAVPLHFGNGTRLTVT.

This chain joins TRBV6-2 or TRBV6-3 and TRBJ1-2; D not resolved. The CDR3 runs to 13 residues. CDR1 MNHEY and CDR2 SVGEGT come from the germline V gene. Trimming left V 4 bases short and J 4 bases short, with 10 bases between. The CDR3 DNA reads TGTGCCAGCAGTTTTGCCGGAACCTATGGCTACACCTTC. This translates into CASSFAGTYGYTF.

The chain joins TRBV28 to TRBJ1-2; 8 bases line up with TRBD1. The CDR3 totals 13 residues. Germline V CDR1 and CDR2: MDHEN, SYDVKM. The V segment lost 6 bases and the J segment 4 bases; nucleotides outside the gene matches: 4. CDR3 residues: CASRPGGAYGYTF. The CDR3 region has the DNA TGTGCCAGCAGACCAGGGGGCGCCTATGGCTACACCTTC.

The V call is TRBV4-3, the J call TRBJ2-1, with 8 bases that match TRBD1. Germline V gives CDR1 LGHNA, CDR2 YSLEER. Germline trimming cut 3 bases from V and 9 bases from J; bases unmatched to any gene: 10. The CDR3 contains 15 residues. The CDR3 loop reads CASSQDRTGTGEQFF. For the CDR3, the DNA is TGCGCCAGCAGCCAGGACAGGACAGGGACCGGTGAGCAGTTCTTC.

The chain combines TRBV3-1 (or the pseudogene TRBV3-2) with TRBJ1-2; possibly TRBD1 for D (6 bases). Trimming cost V 7 bases and J 4 bases, with 16 bases left between them. The CDR3 length is 14 residues. Per the germline V gene, CDR1 is LGHDT and CDR2 is YNNKEL (reference sequence). CDR3: CASTGRGDVYGYTF. The CDR3 DNA reads TGTGCCAGCACCGGGAGGGGGGACGTCTATGGCTACACCTTC.

The chain uses TRBV4-2 and TRBJ2-6; 8 bases align to TRBD2. There are 20 residues in the CDR3. V lost 0 bases, J lost 0 bases, and 10 bases stayed unmatched. Germline CDR1 and CDR2: LGHNA and YNFKEQ. This CDR3 reads CASSQDLIRRGASGANVLTF. DNA of the CDR3: TGTGCCAGCAGCCAAGATTTAATACGGCGGGGGGCCTCTGGGGCCAACGTCCTGACTTTC.

The gene calls are TRBV10-2 and TRBJ1-2; D gene ambiguous. Germline lookup yields CDR1 WSHSY and CDR2 SAAADI. This CDR3 comprises 14 residues. The germline V and J ends were trimmed by 3 bases and 4 bases, with 12 bases remaining between them. CDR3 coding DNA: TGCGCCAGCAGTGAATCTTTTCCGGGCTATGGCTACACCTTC. Translating gives CASSESFPGYGYTF.

The V and J genes are TRBV28 and TRBJ2-5, with 8 nucleotides matching TRBD1. The CDR3 consists of 14 residues. V trimming: 5 bases; J trimming: 3 bases; junction bases outside the gene matches: 5. From germline, CDR1 is MDHEN and CDR2 SYDVKM. The CDR3 DNA follows: TGTGCCAGCAGTCGCAGGGGGCGGGAAGAGACCCAGTACTTC. Amino acid sequence: CASSRRGREETQYF.